A single sample is the source of the 27 T cell receptor beta chains below, sequenced in a study of neurological immune-mediated disorders. TCRdb re-analysed the 5' RACE reads in MiXCR, keeping a single row per CDR3 protein. Here the sample spans 50,000 or so distinct CDR3 sequences, about an eighth being singletons. The specimen sequenced was PBMCs. The receptor set was obtained from a man in his sixties in good health.

The CDR3 DNA reads as TGTGCCACCAGTGACCCGGGACTAGCGGGAGGGGAGAATGAGCAGTTCTTC. Translating gives CATSDPGLAGGENEQFF. The chain joins TRBV24-1 to TRBJ2-1; TRBD2 matches 16 bases. CDR3 length equals 17 residues. Per the germline V gene, CDR1 is KGHDR and CDR2 is SFDVKD. Trimming cost V 4 bases and J 7 bases; bases outside gene matches: 6.

V and J are TRBV7-2 and TRBJ1-4; 7 bases agree with TRBD1. Germline CDR1 reads SGHTA; CDR2 reads FQGNSA. Trimming cost V 5 bases and J 4 bases; bases outside gene matches: 7. The CDR3 has 15 amino acids. The CDR3 spells CASSPGGPDNEKLFF. CDR3 DNA: TGTGCCAGCAGCCCAGGGGGGCCCGATAATGAAAAACTGTTTTTT. Based on the CDR3 plus reference TRBV7-2 and TRBJ1-4, the full variable domain is GAGVSQSPSNKVTEKGKDVELRCDPISGHTALYWYRQSLGQGLEFLIYFQGNSAPDKSGLPSDRFSAERTGGSVSTLTIQRTQQEDSAVYLCASSPGGPDNEKLFFGSGTQLSVL.

This clonotype was recorded many times. V and J are TRBV29-1 and TRBJ2-3, with 12 bases fitting TRBD2. The CDR3 has 16 residues. Trimming at V came to 2 bases and at J to 1 base, leaving 4 bases not matched to a gene. Per germline, CDR1 SQVTM and CDR2 ANQGSEA. CDR3 residues: CSVERTSGARTDTQYF. The CDR3 DNA follows: TGCAGCGTTGAACGGACTAGCGGGGCCCGCACAGATACGCAGTATTTT.

This clonotype was picked up many times. V gene TRBV6-5 combines with J gene TRBJ2-3, with 12 nucleotides matching TRBD2. Germline V gene lookup returns CDR1 MNHEY and CDR2 SVGAGI. The CDR3 extends over 14 amino acids. V trimming: 8 bases; J trimming: 6 bases; junction bases outside the gene matches: 6. The CDR3 DNA reads TGTGCCAGCGGGGCTAGCGGGGGGGAGGATACGCAGTATTTT. It yields the protein CASGASGGEDTQYF.

This clonotype was detected many times. The chain joins TRBV7-8 to TRBJ2-7, with D unresolved. Germline lookup yields CDR1 SGHVS and CDR2 FQNEAQ. The germline V and J ends were trimmed by 0 bases and 11 bases, with 8 bases remaining between them. This CDR3 spans 11 amino acids. DNA of the CDR3: TGTGCCAGCAGCTTAGCAACAAATAAGTACTTC. Translated, it gives CASSLATNKYF.

This clonotype was observed a handful of times. The chain uses TRBV20-1 and TRBJ1-1, with a possible D match to TRBD1 (6 bases). Germline lookup yields CDR1 DFQATT and CDR2 SNEGSKA (reference sequence). The V end was cut by 5 bases, the J end by 5 bases, with 27 bases between. This CDR3 has 17 amino acids. CDR3 nucleotides: TGCAGTGCTCCGTCTTTGAGGACAGCGAATAAGAAAACTGAAGCTTTCTTT. It yields the protein CSAPSLRTANKKTEAFF.

This clonotype came up many times. The chain employs TRBV10-3 and TRBJ2-7; 8 bases are shared with TRBD1. Germline CDR1 ENHRY, CDR2 SYGVKD. V shed 4 bases, J shed 1 base, and the junction held 3 bases outside the gene matches. This CDR3 has 14 residues. In DNA form, the CDR3 reads TGTGCCATCAGTGGACAGGGGATTTCCTACGAGCAGTACTTC. Translation gives CAISGQGISYEQYF.

This clonotype has a count of ten or more. CDR3 residues: CASSSPEYSGGNTGELFF. The CDR3 nucleotides read TGTGCCAGCAGTTCCCCGGAGTATAGCGGGGGGAACACCGGGGAGCTGTTTTTT. The rearrangement joins TRBV6-6 to TRBJ2-2; TRBD2 aligns across 9 bases. The length of the CDR3 is 18 residues. V lost 4 bases and J lost 1; bases outside the gene matches: 10. The V gene's germline CDR1 is MNHNY and CDR2 SVGAGI (reference sequence).

V and J are TRBV6-1 and TRBJ2-2; tentative D call: TRBD2 (5 bases). Germline values: CDR1 MNHNS, CDR2 SASEGT. Trimming shortened V by 7 bases and J by 1 base, and 16 bases separated the two germline ends. This CDR3 region has 16 residues. CDR3 nucleotide sequence: TGTGCCAGCATAGAGAATGCGGGCAGGAACACCGGGGAGCTGTTTTTT. This gives the protein CASIENAGRNTGELFF.

This clonotype was seen repeatedly, ten times or more. This chain connects TRBV11-2 to TRBJ1-1, with 7 bases lining up with TRBD1. Germline trimming cut 6 bases from V and 1 base from J; bases unmatched to any gene: 5. There are 14 residues in the CDR3. Germline V gene data show CDR1 as SGHAT and CDR2 as FQNNGV. CDR3 sequence: CASRQGQRNTEAFF. Written as DNA, the CDR3 is TGTGCCAGCAGACAGGGACAGAGGAACACTGAAGCTTTCTTT.

In its sample, this clonotype was seen many times. The V gene is TRBV29-1, the J gene TRBJ2-7; 9 bases line up with TRBD1. This CDR3 spans 15 amino acids. CDR1 and CDR2 from the germline V gene are SQVTM and ANQGSEA. V was clipped by 4 bases and J by 2 bases; unmatched bases: 9. The CDR3 bases are TGCAGCGTTGCCCAGACAGGGGGGATTACCTACGAGCAGTACTTC. Translation gives CSVAQTGGITYEQYF.

Ten or more counts support this clonotype. The chain employs TRBV3-1 and TRBJ1-2, with D uncertain. The V gene's germline CDR1 is LGHDT and CDR2 YNNKEL (reference sequence). V lost 3 bases, J lost 0 bases, and 5 bases lay in between. CDR3 length equals 13 residues. CDR3 amino acids: CASSQGANYGYTF. For the CDR3, the DNA is TGTGCCAGCAGCCAGGGAGCTAACTATGGCTACACCTTC.

This clonotype was detected many times. V and J are TRBV7-9 and TRBJ1-2; possible D gene TRBD1, 6 bases. Germline CDR1 and CDR2: SEHNR and FQNEAQ (reference sequence). The CDR3 totals 14 residues. V lost 5 bases and J 4 bases, leaving 14 bases between the germline ends. This chain's CDR3 is CASSQQGLSYGYTF. CDR3 nucleotides: TGTGCCAGCAGCCAACAGGGTCTCTCCTATGGCTACACCTTC.

This clonotype was found many times. CDR3 loop: CASSYRGGQETQYF. DNA of the CDR3: TGTGCCAGCAGTTACCGCGGGGGTCAAGAGACCCAGTACTTC. This chain uses TRBV7-7 with TRBJ2-5, with 7 bases aligning to TRBD2. Germline assignment: CDR1 SSHAT and CDR2 FNYEAQ (reference sequence). The V gene end was trimmed by 6 bases and the J gene end by 2 bases; junction bases not matched to a gene: 6. The CDR3 totals 14 residues.

The J gene is TRBJ1-1, the V gene TRBV5-1; D is unresolved. The CDR3 is 14 amino acids. Germline-derived CDR1 and CDR2 are SGHRS and YFSETQ. V gave up 4 bases and J gave up 2 bases, with 12 bases separating them. The CDR3, as DNA: TGCGCCAGCAGCCCCGGGCCATCAAACACTGAAGCTTTCTTT. Its protein is CASSPGPSNTEAFF.

The rearrangement joins TRBV18 to TRBJ2-7; D is unclear. Germline values: CDR1 KGHSH, CDR2 LQKENI. This CDR3 comprises 13 residues. Trimming removed 4 bases at V and 3 bases at J, with 10 bases between. The chain's CDR3 is CASSRDQYYEQYF. The CDR3 region has the DNA TGTGCCAGCTCACGAGATCAGTACTACGAGCAGTACTTC.

This clonotype was seen a few times. The chain employs TRBV5-1 and TRBJ1-1, with D hard to call. The CDR3 loop spans 13 amino acids. In germline, CDR1 is SGHRS, CDR2 YFSETQ. V dropped 2 bases and J dropped 3 bases, with 8 bases sitting between them. In DNA, the CDR3 is TGCGCCAGCAGCTTCGAGGGCGACACTGAAGCTTTCTTT. This translates into CASSFEGDTEAFF.

This clonotype has at least ten counts. The genes are TRBV11-2 and TRBJ1-4, with 7 bases aligning to TRBD1. CDR3 length: 13 residues. Trimming removed 4 bases from V and 8 bases from J; junction bases left unmatched: 4. Germline V gives CDR1 SGHAT, CDR2 FQNNGV. In DNA, the CDR3 is TGTGCCAGCAGCTGGCCGGGACAGGAAAAACTGTTTTTT. Protein: CASSWPGQEKLFF.

This clonotype was observed once. The chain carries TRBV2 and TRBJ2-7, with D maybe TRBD1 (5 bases). Per germline, CDR1 SNHLY and CDR2 FYNNEI. The CDR3 is 13 amino acids. Between the trimmed V and J ends, which lost 6 bases and 5 bases, there was a span of 14 bases. CDR3: CASRRPNRHEQYF. The CDR3 nucleotides read TGTGCCAGCAGGCGGCCCAACAGGCACGAGCAGTACTTC.

This clonotype was detected ten times or more. The J gene is TRBJ2-7, the V gene TRBV12-3 or TRBV12-4, with D unresolved. The CDR3 is made up of 14 amino acids. The germline V and J ends were trimmed by 1 base and 5 bases, with 12 bases remaining between them. The CDR3 here is CASSLVTAADEQYF. CDR3 DNA sequence: TGTGCCAGCAGTTTAGTGACCGCGGCGGACGAGCAGTACTTC.

Many counts were recorded for this clonotype. The V and J genes are TRBV20-1 and TRBJ2-1; D gene uncertain. The CDR3 covers 14 residues. V was shortened by 4 bases and J by 6 bases, with 16 bases between the two germline ends. Germline V lookup: CDR1 DFQATT, CDR2 SNEGSKA (reference sequence). The CDR3 DNA reads TGCAGTGCTAAACCACTTCCGTCCCCCAATGAGCAGTTCTTC. Amino acid sequence: CSAKPLPSPNEQFF.

The V and J genes are TRBV7-3 and TRBJ1-2, with D possibly being TRBD1 (6 bases). V was trimmed by 5 bases and J by 8 bases, leaving 21 bases between them. Germline V lookup: CDR1 SGHTA, CDR2 FQGTGA. This CDR3 has 15 amino acids. The CDR3 reads CASSLPRTERIGYTF. As DNA, the CDR3 is TGTGCCAGCAGCCTCCCAAGGACAGAAAGGATCGGCTACACCTTC.

This clonotype has at least ten counts. The rearrangement links TRBV12-3 or TRBV12-4 to TRBJ1-6; D gene unclear. Deletions cut 6 bases from V and 4 bases from J, with 4 bases between. CDR3 length equals 12 residues. The CDR3 region has the DNA TGTGCCAGCAGCAGTTATAATTCACCCCTCCACTTT. Amino acids: CASSSYNSPLHF.

This clonotype was picked up many times. CDR3 nucleotide sequence: TGTGCCAGCAGCTTACGGCTAGCGGCATTCTCCTACAATGAGCAGTTCTTC. Its protein is CASSLRLAAFSYNEQFF. This chain links TRBV7-8 with TRBJ2-1, with TRBD2 identical over 7 bases. CDR3 length: 17 amino acids. Germline assignment: CDR1 SGHVS and CDR2 FQNEAQ. V was clipped by 2 bases and J by 0 bases; unmatched bases: 7.

The chain is built from TRBV4-3 and TRBJ2-1; 7 bases match TRBD2. The CDR3 length is 17 residues. Germline CDR1 reads LGHNA; CDR2 reads YSLEER. V dropped 1 base and J dropped 10; count of bases not matched to a gene: 16. DNA of the CDR3: TGCGCCAGCAGCCAAGTCCCTGGCATAGCGGGCCCGGCGGAGCAGTTCTTC. Amino acids: CASSQVPGIAGPAEQFF.

Concerning this clonotype itself: A clone one base away is much larger, so this may be a read error. The chain joins TRBV5-1 to TRBJ2-7; no definite D call. CDR3 length equals 14 residues. Germline CDR1 is SGHRS and CDR2 is YFSETQ. Trimming removed 0 bases from V and 2 bases from J, with 9 bases in between. CDR3 in DNA: TGCGCCAGCAGCTTGGTGGGCTTAACCTACGAGCAGTACTTC. Translation gives CASSLVGLTYEQYF.

This clonotype was detected ten times or more. The chain has TRBV28 and TRBJ1-1, with 7 bases fitting TRBD1. Germline lookup yields CDR1 MDHEN and CDR2 SYDVKM. This CDR3 contains 15 residues. V dropped 4 bases and J dropped 3; count of bases not matched to a gene: 8. Here the CDR3 DNA reads TGTGCCAGCAGTTCACCCGGGACAGCTCACACTGAAGCTTTCTTT. This gives the protein CASSSPGTAHTEAFF.